This TCR beta chain was retrieved from a study of technical replicates of blood from a few donors. The CDR3 totals 12 residues. Germline V gives CDR1 SNHLY, CDR2 FYNNEI. The germline V and J ends were trimmed by 3 bases and 8 bases, with 7 bases remaining between them. Profiled with immunoSEQ multiplex PCR; TCRdb holds only in-frame clones, not every one. The sample includes around 60,000 clones, approximately 86% of them seen just once. Sequenced input: PBMCs. The TCR originated in a human donor in good health. Some clones in this sample may be carry-over from other donors' samples. This sequence joins TRBV2 and TRBJ1-4; D ambiguous. The DNA for the CDR3 is TGTGCCAGCAGTGACAGAACCGAAAAACTGTTTTTT. This encodes CASSDRTEKLFF.